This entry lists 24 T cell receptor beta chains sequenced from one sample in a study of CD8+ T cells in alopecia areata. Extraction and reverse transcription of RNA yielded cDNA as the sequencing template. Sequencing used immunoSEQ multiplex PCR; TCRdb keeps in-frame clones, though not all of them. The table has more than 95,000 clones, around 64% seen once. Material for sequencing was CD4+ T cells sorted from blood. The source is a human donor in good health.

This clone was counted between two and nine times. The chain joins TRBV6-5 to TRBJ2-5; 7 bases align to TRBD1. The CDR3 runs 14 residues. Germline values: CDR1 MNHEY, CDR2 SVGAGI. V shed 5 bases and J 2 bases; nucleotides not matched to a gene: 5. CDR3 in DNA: TGTGCCAGCAGTCCCCCGGGACAGCAAGAGACCCAGTACTTC. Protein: CASSPPGQQETQYF.

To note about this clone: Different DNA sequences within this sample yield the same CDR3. The CDR3 loop is CSVGPAGQPQHF. The CDR3 nucleotides are TGCAGCGTTGGGCCTGCCGGCCAGCCCCAGCATTTT. V usage is TRBV29-1 and J usage is TRBJ1-5; D not resolved. Germline V gene sequence: CDR1 SQVTM, CDR2 ANQGSEA. The ends were cut back, 4 bases at V and 7 bases at J, with 11 bases in the middle. CDR3 size: 12 residues.

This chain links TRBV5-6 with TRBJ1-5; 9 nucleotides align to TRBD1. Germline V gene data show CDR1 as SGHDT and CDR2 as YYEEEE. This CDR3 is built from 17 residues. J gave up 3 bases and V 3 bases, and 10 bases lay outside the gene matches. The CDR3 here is CASSSSRDRASNQPQHF. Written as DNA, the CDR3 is TGTGCCAGCAGCTCATCACGGGACAGGGCGTCCAATCAGCCCCAGCATTTT.

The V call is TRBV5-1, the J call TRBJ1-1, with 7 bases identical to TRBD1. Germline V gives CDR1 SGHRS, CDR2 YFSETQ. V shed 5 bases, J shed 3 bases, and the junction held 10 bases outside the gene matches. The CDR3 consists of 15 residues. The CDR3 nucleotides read TGCGCCAGCAGTCAATGGACAGGAGGGGACACTGAAGCTTTCTTT. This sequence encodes CASSQWTGGDTEAFF.

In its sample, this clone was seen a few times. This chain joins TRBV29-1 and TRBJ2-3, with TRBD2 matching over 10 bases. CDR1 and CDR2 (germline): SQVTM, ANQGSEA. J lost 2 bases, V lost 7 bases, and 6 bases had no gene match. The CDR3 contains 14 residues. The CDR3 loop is CSGMTSGSTDTQYF. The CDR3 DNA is TGCAGCGGGATGACTAGCGGGTCCACAGATACGCAGTATTTT.

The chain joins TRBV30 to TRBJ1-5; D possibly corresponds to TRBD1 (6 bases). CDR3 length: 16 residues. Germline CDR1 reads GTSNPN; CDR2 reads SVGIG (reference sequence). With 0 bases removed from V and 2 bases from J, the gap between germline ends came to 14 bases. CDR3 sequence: CAWSVGGAFGNQPQHF. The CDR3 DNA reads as TGTGCCTGGAGTGTTGGGGGGGCTTTTGGCAATCAGCCCCAGCATTTT.

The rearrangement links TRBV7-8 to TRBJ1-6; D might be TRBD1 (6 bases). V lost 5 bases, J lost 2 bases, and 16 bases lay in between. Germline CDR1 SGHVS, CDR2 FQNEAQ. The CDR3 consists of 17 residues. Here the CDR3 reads CASSPRRRGPYNSPLHF. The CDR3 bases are TGTGCCAGCAGCCCACGGCGCAGGGGCCCCTATAATTCACCCCTCCACTTT.

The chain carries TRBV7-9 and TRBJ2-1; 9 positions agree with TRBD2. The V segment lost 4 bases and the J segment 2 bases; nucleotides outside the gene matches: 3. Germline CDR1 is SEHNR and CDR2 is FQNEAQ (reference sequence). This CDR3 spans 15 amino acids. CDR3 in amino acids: CASSYRLAAYNEQFF. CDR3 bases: TGTGCCAGCAGCTATCGACTAGCGGCCTACAATGAGCAGTTCTTC.

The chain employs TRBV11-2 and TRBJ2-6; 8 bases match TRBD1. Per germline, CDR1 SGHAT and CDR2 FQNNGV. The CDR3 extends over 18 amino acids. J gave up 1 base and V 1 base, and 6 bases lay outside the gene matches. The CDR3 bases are TGTGCCAGCAGCTTAGCCCCAGGGGGCGGGTCTGGGGCCAACGTCCTGACTTTC. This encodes CASSLAPGGGSGANVLTF.

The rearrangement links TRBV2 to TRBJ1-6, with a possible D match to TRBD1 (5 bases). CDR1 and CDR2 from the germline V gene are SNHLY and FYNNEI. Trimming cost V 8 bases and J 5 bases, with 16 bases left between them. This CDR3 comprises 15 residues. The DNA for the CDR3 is TGTGCCAGCCACGCCCCAGGGAACAATAATTCACCCCTCCACTTT. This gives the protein CASHAPGNNNSPLHF.

For the CDR3, the DNA is TGTGCCAGGGTTAATCAGCCCCAGCATTTT. Residues: CARVNQPQHF. The chain combines TRBV25-1 with TRBJ1-5, with D hard to call. The germline V and J ends were trimmed by 9 bases and 4 bases, with 4 bases remaining between them. CDR3 length equals 10 residues. Germline CDR1 is MGHDK and CDR2 is SYGVNS.

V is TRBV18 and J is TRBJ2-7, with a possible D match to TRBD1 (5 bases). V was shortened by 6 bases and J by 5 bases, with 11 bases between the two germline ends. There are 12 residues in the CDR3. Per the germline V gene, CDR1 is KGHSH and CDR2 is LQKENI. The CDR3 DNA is TGTGCCAGCTCCCAAGGGGTCCACGAGCAGTACTTC. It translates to CASSQGVHEQYF.

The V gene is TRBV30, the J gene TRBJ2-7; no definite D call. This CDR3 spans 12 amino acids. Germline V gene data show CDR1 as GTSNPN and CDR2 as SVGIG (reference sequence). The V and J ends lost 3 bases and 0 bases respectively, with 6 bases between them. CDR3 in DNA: TGTGCCTGGAGCCCAGTCTCCTACGAGCAGTACTTC. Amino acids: CAWSPVSYEQYF.

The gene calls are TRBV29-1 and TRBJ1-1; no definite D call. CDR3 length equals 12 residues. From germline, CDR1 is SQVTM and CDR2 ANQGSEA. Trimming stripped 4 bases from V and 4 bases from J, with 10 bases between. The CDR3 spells CSVALPGTEAFF. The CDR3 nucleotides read TGCAGCGTTGCCCTCCCCGGCACTGAAGCTTTCTTT.

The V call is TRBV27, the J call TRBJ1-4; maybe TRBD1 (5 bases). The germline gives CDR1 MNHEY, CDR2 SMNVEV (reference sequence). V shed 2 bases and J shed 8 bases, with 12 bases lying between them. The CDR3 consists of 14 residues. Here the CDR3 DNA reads TGTGCCAGCAGTTTAGTGGGGGTTGGAGAAAAACTGTTTTTT. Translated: CASSLVGVGEKLFF. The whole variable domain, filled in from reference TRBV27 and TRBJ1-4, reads EAQVTQNPRYLITVTGKKLTVTCSQNMNHEYMSWYRQDPGLGLRQIYYSMNVEVTDKGDVPEGYKVSRKEKRNFPLILESPSPNQTSLYFCASSLVGVGEKLFFGSGTQLSVL.

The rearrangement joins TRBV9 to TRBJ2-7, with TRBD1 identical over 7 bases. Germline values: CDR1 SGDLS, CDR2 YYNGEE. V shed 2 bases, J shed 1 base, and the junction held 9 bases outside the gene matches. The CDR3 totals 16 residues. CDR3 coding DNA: TGTGCCAGCAGCGTGGAAACAGGGGATGTTTCCTACGAGCAGTACTTC. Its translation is CASSVETGDVSYEQYF.

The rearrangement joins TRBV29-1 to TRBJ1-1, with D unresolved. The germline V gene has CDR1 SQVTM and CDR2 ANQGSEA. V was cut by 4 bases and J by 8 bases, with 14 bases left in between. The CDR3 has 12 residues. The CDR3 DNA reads TGCAGCGTTGGCCTCCCCGGCCCGGAAGCTTTCTTT. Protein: CSVGLPGPEAFF.

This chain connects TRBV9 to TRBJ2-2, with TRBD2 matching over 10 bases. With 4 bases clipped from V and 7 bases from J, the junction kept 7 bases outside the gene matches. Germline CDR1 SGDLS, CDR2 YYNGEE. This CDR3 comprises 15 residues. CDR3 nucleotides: TGTGCCAGCAGCTATGGGACTAGCGAGGGCGGGGAGCTGTTTTTT. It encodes CASSYGTSEGGELFF.

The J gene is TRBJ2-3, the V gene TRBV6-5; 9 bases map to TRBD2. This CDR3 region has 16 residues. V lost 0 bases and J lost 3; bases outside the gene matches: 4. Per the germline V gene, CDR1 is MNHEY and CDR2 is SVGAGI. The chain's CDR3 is CASSYSFSGGTDTQYF. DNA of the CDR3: TGTGCCAGCAGTTACTCGTTTAGCGGGGGTACAGATACGCAGTATTTT.

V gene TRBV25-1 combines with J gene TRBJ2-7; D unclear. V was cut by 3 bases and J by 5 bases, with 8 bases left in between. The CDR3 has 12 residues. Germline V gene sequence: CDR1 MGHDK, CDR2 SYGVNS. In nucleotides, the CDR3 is TGTGCCAGCAGTGATGACCCCCACGAGCAGTACTTC. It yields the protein CASSDDPHEQYF.

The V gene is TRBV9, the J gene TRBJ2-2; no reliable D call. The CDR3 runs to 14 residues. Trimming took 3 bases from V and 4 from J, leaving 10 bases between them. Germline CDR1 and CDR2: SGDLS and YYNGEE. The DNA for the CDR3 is TGTGCCAGCAGCGCTCGCCTCGCCACCGGGGAGCTGTTTTTT. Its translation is CASSARLATGELFF.

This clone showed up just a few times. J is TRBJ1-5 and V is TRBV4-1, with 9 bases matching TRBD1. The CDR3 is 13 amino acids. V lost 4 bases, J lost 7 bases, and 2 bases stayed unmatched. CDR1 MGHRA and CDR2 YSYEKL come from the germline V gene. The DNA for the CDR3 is TGCGCCAGCAGCCTTACAGGGGGCCAGCCCCAGCATTTT. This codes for CASSLTGGQPQHF.

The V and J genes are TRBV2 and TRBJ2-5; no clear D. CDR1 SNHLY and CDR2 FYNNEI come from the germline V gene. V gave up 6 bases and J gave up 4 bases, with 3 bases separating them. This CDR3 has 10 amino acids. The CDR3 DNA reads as TGTGCCAGCAGCACAGAGACCCAGTACTTC. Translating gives CASSTETQYF.

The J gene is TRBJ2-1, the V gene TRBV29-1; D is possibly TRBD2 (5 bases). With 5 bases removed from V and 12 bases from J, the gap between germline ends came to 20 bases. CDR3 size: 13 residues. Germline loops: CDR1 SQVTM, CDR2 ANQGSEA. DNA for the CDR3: TGCAGCGTTCAATCCTCTAGCTCCCCTGGGCAGTTCTTC. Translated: CSVQSSSSPGQFF.